One and the same sample provided the 6 T cell receptor beta chains below, sequenced in a study of OX40 agonist ivuxolimab in advanced cancers. The assay was immunoSEQ multiplex PCR, and TCRdb's table has in-frame clones only and misses some. In the table there are just under 95,000 clones, around 86% of which are singletons. The source was CD4+ or CD8+ T cells sorted from blood, collected in a trial of the OX40 agonist ivuxolimab. The receptors derive from an adult with an advanced solid tumor such as melanoma, head and neck, liver or kidney cancer.

V and J are TRBV5-1 and TRBJ2-1; the D gene is possibly TRBD2 (6 bases). CDR3 length: 13 residues. Germline V gene data show CDR1 as SGHRS and CDR2 as YFSETQ. Trimming took off 0 bases at V and 6 bases at J, with 7 bases between the two ends. CDR3 region: CASSLVEGNEQFF. The CDR3 DNA follows: TGCGCCAGCAGCTTGGTGGAGGGCAATGAGCAGTTCTTC.

The DNA for the CDR3 is TGTGCCAGCAGTGTGACCCCCTACGAGCAGTACTTC. Protein product: CASSVTPYEQYF. The rearrangement joins TRBV2 to TRBJ2-7, with D unresolved. The CDR3 consists of 12 residues. The germline V and J ends were trimmed by 4 bases and 2 bases, with 6 bases remaining between them. Germline V CDR1 and CDR2: SNHLY, FYNNEI.

This chain uses TRBV5-1 with TRBJ1-4; 7 bases align to TRBD1. V dropped 2 bases and J dropped 4; count of bases not matched to a gene: 8. Germline CDR1 reads SGHRS; CDR2 reads YFSETQ. The CDR3 loop spans 16 amino acids. CDR3 DNA: TGCGCCAGCAGCTTACTGCCGGGACAGATTAATGAAAAACTGTTTTTT. This encodes CASSLLPGQINEKLFF.

This clone was observed a few times. The chain carries TRBV5-5 and TRBJ2-7; D might be TRBD1 (6 bases). The V gene's germline CDR1 is SGHKS and CDR2 YYEKEE (reference sequence). The CDR3 contains 16 residues. V lost 0 bases and J 1 base, leaving 14 bases between the germline ends. The CDR3 DNA reads as TGTGCCAGCAGCTTGGATACCAGGACAGTTTCCTACGAGCAGTACTTC. It codes for CASSLDTRTVSYEQYF.

The chain couples TRBV13 to TRBJ2-2; 10 bases agree with TRBD2. Germline V gene lookup returns CDR1 PRHDT and CDR2 FYEKMQ (reference sequence). The length of the CDR3 is 16 residues. V trimming: 6 bases; J trimming: 6 bases; junction bases outside the gene matches: 10. CDR3 coding DNA: TGTGCCAGCAGTCCGAAGCGGGGGGGCCTCCCCGGGGAGCTGTTTTTT. As protein: CASSPKRGGLPGELFF.

This chain joins TRBV7-2 and TRBJ2-6; D not resolved. This CDR3 is built from 16 residues. Germline CDR1 and CDR2: SGHTA and FQGNSA. Between the trimmed V and J ends, which lost 5 bases and 4 bases, there was a span of 15 bases. The CDR3 loop reads CASSLLTVGGANVLTF. For the CDR3, the DNA is TGTGCCAGCAGCCTTCTTACAGTCGGGGGGGCCAACGTCCTGACTTTC.